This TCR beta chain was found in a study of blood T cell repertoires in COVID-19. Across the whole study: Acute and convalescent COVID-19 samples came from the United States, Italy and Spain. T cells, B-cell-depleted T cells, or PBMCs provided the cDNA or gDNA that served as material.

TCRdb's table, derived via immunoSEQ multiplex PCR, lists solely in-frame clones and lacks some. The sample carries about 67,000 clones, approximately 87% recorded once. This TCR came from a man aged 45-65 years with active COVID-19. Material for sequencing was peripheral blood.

In DNA form, the CDR3 reads TGTGCCAGCAGCGCGACTAGCGGGACATACAATGAGCAGTTCTTC. This codes for CASSATSGTYNEQFF. This chain joins TRBV2 and TRBJ2-1; 11 nucleotides match TRBD2. From germline, CDR1 is SNHLY and CDR2 FYNNEI. The V gene end was trimmed by 6 bases and the J gene end by 4 bases; junction bases not matched to a gene: 5. The CDR3 loop spans 15 amino acids.